Listed below are T cell receptor beta chains from one sample, sequenced in a study of blood T cell repertoires in COVID-19. Profiled with immunoSEQ multiplex PCR; TCRdb holds only in-frame clones, not every one. The table has tens of thousands of clones, just under 80% seen once; the top ten hold about 35%. The sample consisted of peripheral blood. The receptors here all came from a man between 60 and 70 years old with acute or convalescent COVID-19. Each CDR3 is given with its conserved first and last residue. Fields, in order: clone size, J gene, D gene, V gene, CDR3 protein, CDR3 DNA. The D gene is left open where the match is weak. Part of the rows lack a size; the others show once, few, many or a class for expanded clones.

-,TRBJ1-3,-,TRBV11-2,CASSPQDRNTIYF,TGTGCCAGCAGCCCCCAGGACAGAAACACCATATATTTT
-,TRBJ2-6,TRBD1,TRBV4-1,CASSPFSTGSGANVLTF,TGCGCCAGCAGCCCTTTTTCGACAGGGTCTGGGGCCAACGTCCTGACTTTC
-,TRBJ2-1,TRBD2,TRBV24-1,CATSDPATSARVNEQFF,TGTGCCACCAGTGATCCCGCGACTAGCGCTAGGGTAAATGAGCAGTTCTTC
-,TRBJ1-1,-,TRBV28,CASSPDNRRRNTEAFF,TGTGCCAGCAGTCCCGACAACAGGCGAAGGAACACTGAAGCTTTCTTT
-,TRBJ2-5,TRBD2,TRBV4-3,CASSREGQYF,TGCGCCAGCAGCCGGGAGGGGCAGTACTTC
-,TRBJ2-1,TRBD2,TRBV4-3,CASSQVPSGSVNEQFF,TGCGCCAGCAGCCAAGTACCCAGCGGGAGTGTAAATGAGCAGTTCTTC
once,TRBJ2-3,TRBD1,TRBV6-1,CASSARQGAGTDTQYF,TGTGCCAGCAGTGCACGACAGGGGGCGGGCACAGATACGCAGTATTTT
-,TRBJ2-7,TRBD1,TRBV5-4,CATTPGQGAGEQYF,TGTGCCACCACTCCTGGACAGGGGGCCGGCGAGCAGTACTTC
-,TRBJ1-1,TRBD1,TRBV9,CASRGQTGDTEAFF,TGTGCCAGCAGAGGTCAAACAGGGGACACTGAAGCTTTCTTT
-,TRBJ2-5,TRBD2,TRBV28,CASGGGAETQYF,TGTGCCAGCGGCGGGGGGGCGGAGACCCAGTACTTC
-,TRBJ2-7,TRBD1,TRBV7-9,CASSLSGDRADEQYF,TGTGCCAGCAGCTTAAGCGGGGACAGGGCTGACGAGCAGTACTTC
-,TRBJ1-2,TRBD1,TRBV11-3,CASSLSRTGGNYGYTF,TGTGCCAGCAGCTTATCCCGGACAGGGGGCAACTATGGCTACACCTTC
-,TRBJ2-3,-,TRBV5-1,CASRQLTNDRTQYF,TGCGCCAGCAGACAGCTAACCAACGACCGAACGCAGTATTTT
once,TRBJ2-2,-,TRBV9,CASSESRGGELFF,TGTGCCAGCAGCGAGAGCCGAGGCGGGGAGCTGTTTTTT
-,TRBJ1-1,-,TRBV12-2,CASRPRQGVNLNTEAFF,TGTGCAAGTCGCCCCCGACAGGGGGTAAATCTGAACACTGAAGCTTTCTTT
-,TRBJ2-3,-,TRBV11-2,CASNTGTRRTDTQYF,TGTGCCAGTAACACTGGGACACGGAGGACAGATACGCAGTATTTT
once,TRBJ2-5,TRBD2,TRBV9,CASSVAGGRGGSLGETQYF,TGTGCCAGCAGCGTAGCGGGGGGACGTGGCGGGAGTTTGGGGGAGACCCAGTACTTC
-,TRBJ2-5,-,TRBV11-3,CASSRSGFGTQYF,TGTGCCAGCAGCCGCTCGGGGTTTGGGACCCAGTACTTC
once,TRBJ2-3,TRBD1,TRBV2,CASRRTGATDTQYF,TGTGCCAGCAGACGGACAGGGGCCACAGATACGCAGTATTTT
-,TRBJ2-2,TRBD2,TRBV29-1,CSVEGAYGTSGSYGELFF,TGCAGCGTTGAAGGGGCGTATGGGACTAGCGGGAGCTATGGGGAGCTGTTTTTT
-,TRBJ2-2,-,TRBV5-1,CASTPGGLTGELFF,TGCGCCAGCACTCCCGGGGGGCTCACCGGGGAGCTGTTTTTT
few,TRBJ2-1,-,TRBV5-3,CARSLLSGITYNEQFF,TGTGCCAGAAGCTTGCTAAGCGGAATTACTTACAATGAGCAGTTCTTC
-,TRBJ1-1,-,TRBV19,CASSIGVGGEAFF,TGTGCCAGTAGTATAGGGGTGGGGGGTGAAGCTTTCTTT
-,TRBJ1-3,-,TRBV28,CASRRTVSGNTIYF,TGTGCCAGCAGGCGGACAGTCTCTGGAAACACCATATATTTT
-,TRBJ2-4,-,TRBV5-1,CASSLEARPIGAKNIQYF,TGCGCCAGCAGCTTGGAAGCTAGGCCGATTGGGGCCAAAAACATTCAGTACTTC
-,TRBJ2-5,TRBD1,TRBV28,CASSLFRQGRETQYF,TGTGCCAGCAGTTTATTCCGACAGGGACGGGAGACCCAGTACTTC
-,TRBJ2-7,TRBD1,TRBV5-1,CASSRTGTYEQYF,TGCGCCAGCAGCCGGACAGGGACCTACGAGCAGTACTTC
-,TRBJ2-7,-,TRBV5-1,CASSRRQETYEQYF,TGCGCCAGCAGTCGACGACAGGAAACCTACGAGCAGTACTTC
-,TRBJ1-6,-,TRBV10-3,CAISWGADSPLHF,TGTGCCATCAGCTGGGGCGCGGATTCACCCCTCCACTTT
few,TRBJ2-2,-,TRBV27,CASSLEGGAGELFF,TGTGCCAGCAGTTTAGAAGGGGGGGCCGGGGAGCTGTTTTTT
-,TRBJ1-1,-,TRBV5-1,CASSLLGAPNTEAFF,TGCGCCAGCAGCTTGTTAGGGGCCCCGAACACTGAAGCTTTCTTT
-,TRBJ2-7,-,TRBV24-1,CATSDRYEQYF,TGTGCCACCAGTGATCGCTACGAGCAGTACTTC
large,TRBJ1-5,-,TRBV28,CASSLTRQGNQPQHF,TGTGCCAGCAGTCTCACTCGCCAGGGGAATCAGCCCCAGCATTTT
-,TRBJ2-7,TRBD2,TRBV5-1,CASSLSLAGGPGNYEQYF,TGCGCCAGCAGCTTGTCACTAGCGGGAGGGCCGGGGAATTACGAGCAGTACTTC
-,TRBJ1-2,-,TRBV24-1,CATSDPDRGYGYTF,TGTGCCACCAGTGACCCCGACAGAGGCTATGGCTACACCTTC
-,TRBJ1-4,-,TRBV5-1,CASSLGAGLNEKLFF,TGCGCCAGCAGCTTGGGAGCGGGGCTTAATGAAAAACTGTTTTTT
-,TRBJ2-3,TRBD2,TRBV7-9,CASSRPSGRAGTQYF,TGTGCCAGCAGCCGACCTAGCGGGAGGGCGGGCACGCAGTATTTT
-,TRBJ2-3,TRBD1,TRBV9,CASSGAVLNRGRLSDTQYF,TGTGCCAGCAGCGGGGCGGTACTGAACAGGGGGCGCCTATCAGATACGCAGTATTTT
-,TRBJ2-3,-,TRBV6-6,CASSYLARTDTQYF,TGTGCCAGCAGTTACTTAGCGCGCACAGATACGCAGTATTTT
many,TRBJ1-2,-,TRBV30,CAWTAGFTNYGYTF,TGTGCCTGGACAGCGGGGTTCACTAACTATGGCTACACCTTC
few,TRBJ2-7,TRBD1,TRBV6-5,CASRGQGNSYEQYF,TGTGCCAGCCGGGGACAGGGTAACTCCTACGAGCAGTACTTC
-,TRBJ2-1,TRBD2,TRBV5-1,CASSPDYLGLARYNEQFF,TGCGCCAGCAGCCCTGATTACTTGGGACTAGCGAGGTACAATGAGCAGTTCTTC
-,TRBJ2-3,TRBD1,TRBV13,CASSQRTGGTDTQYF,TGTGCCAGCAGCCAGAGGACAGGGGGAACAGATACGCAGTATTTT
-,TRBJ2-3,TRBD2,TRBV10-3,CAISESLLAGIGGPDTQYF,TGTGCCATCAGTGAGTCGTTACTAGCGGGAATCGGAGGGCCAGATACGCAGTATTTT
-,TRBJ2-1,-,TRBV2,CASGPGGRADEQFF,TGTGCCAGCGGTCCCGGTGGCAGGGCGGATGAGCAGTTCTTC
-,TRBJ1-4,-,TRBV7-2,CASSLGGTNEKLFF,TGTGCCAGCAGCTTAGGGGGCACTAATGAAAAACTGTTTTTT
-,TRBJ1-1,TRBD1,TRBV12-3/TRBV12-4,CASSRTGFAFF,TGTGCCAGCAGCCGGACAGGGTTCGCTTTCTTT
-,TRBJ2-5,-,TRBV11-1,CASSTRVGQGEETQYF,TGTGCCAGCAGCACTCGAGTCGGGCAGGGTGAAGAGACCCAGTACTTC
-,TRBJ2-2,-,TRBV6-6,CASSYSGSANTGELFF,TGTGCCAGCAGTTACTCCGGCAGCGCGAACACCGGGGAGCTGTTTTTT
many,TRBJ2-7,TRBD2,TRBV3-1/TRBV3-2,CASSGSFSGRRHF,TGTGCCAGCAGCGGGAGCTTTAGCGGGAGGCGTCACTTC
-,TRBJ2-3,TRBD1,TRBV6-2/TRBV6-3,CASSYSWQGADTQYF,TGTGCCAGCAGTTACTCTTGGCAGGGGGCAGATACGCAGTATTTT
few,TRBJ1-1,-,TRBV6-5,CASSYEGNTEAFF,TGTGCCAGCAGTTACGAGGGGAACACTGAAGCTTTCTTT